This T cell receptor (beta chain) stems from a study of regulatory T cells in long-lasting Graves disease. Sample time point: newly diagnosed GD, antithyroid drugs for less than 3 months. Generation of the TCR library employed RNA extracted from PBMCs. Study-level findings and limits: Samples came from peripheral blood alone, without thyroid tissue. Clonotypes that were public and shared totalled 2,500 to 3,500 in persistent patients versus 900 to 1,000 in new patients.

Library construction for TCR beta used iRepertoire HTBI primers and Arm-PCR of CDR3 regions. Each CDR3 protein gets one entry after TCRdb re-called the multiplex PCR reads with MiXCR. The data show 530,000 or so distinct CDR3 sequences, with roughly 13% seen just once and roughly 10% held by the top ten. The length of the CDR3 is 16 residues. Trimming at V came to 8 bases and at J to 3 bases, leaving 13 bases not matched to a gene. The germline gives CDR1 WSHSY, CDR2 SAAADI. Details on this clonotype: Its antigen is not identified.

These sequences were also reported in another study, on T cells in Graves' hyperthyroidism and ophthalmopathy.

Sequenced here: peripheral blood mononuclear cells (PBMCs), sampled at new diagnosis, from a patient treated with antithyroid drugs. The clonotype originates from a man aged 25-40 years with Graves disease. V gene TRBV10-2 combines with J gene TRBJ2-3, with 8 bases fitting TRBD2. The CDR3 reads CASGLTGGPKTDTQYF. In nucleotides, the CDR3 is TGCGCCAGCGGACTGACGGGAGGGCCGAAAACAGATACGCAGTATTTT.